The clone carrying this TCR beta chain showed up just a few times. The antigen is undetermined. The germline V gene has CDR1 SNHLY and CDR2 FYNNEI. This CDR3 has 16 amino acids. V shed 3 bases, J shed 5 bases, and the junction held 7 bases outside the gene matches. This sample is drawn from a study of T cell repertoires in cytomegalovirus infection. The overall study: Evidence of both CMV infection and a matching HLA type came from public TCR beta signatures. Study conclusions and caveats: Identification of carriers of CMV plus the relevant HLA was achieved through cumulative public TCR beta family frequency.

TCRdb analysed the reads with MiXCR anew, one entry per CDR3 protein. This table has 300,000 to 400,000 distinct CDR3 sequences, just under 30% appearing once. This chain links TRBV2 with TRBJ2-1; 10 bases are shared with TRBD1. The sequencing used cultured PBMCs, collected from culture after CMV antigen stimulation. The receptor was isolated from a human donor in good health (CMV status not recorded). Some clones in this sample may be carry-over from other donors' samples. DNA of the CDR3: TGTGCCAGCAGTGATAGACAGGGGGCAAGGGACAATGAGCAGTTCTTC. Residues: CASSDRQGARDNEQFF.